This T cell receptor (beta chain) was obtained from a study of T cell responses to AZD1222 COVID-19 vaccine. Method: immunoSEQ multiplex PCR; TCRdb's copy keeps in-frame clones and lacks some. This sample has under 110,000 clones, with about nine tenths found just once. Per germline, CDR1 SGHTA and CDR2 FQGNSA. V was clipped by 4 bases and J by 6 bases, with 15 bases between them. The length of the CDR3 is 14 residues. This chain connects TRBV7-2 to TRBJ1-1; D not certain. Sample: peripheral blood, taken on day 0 of AZD1222 vaccination. The clonotype originates from an adult in good health. CDR3: CASSSPQSTAEAFF. The CDR3 coding sequence is TGTGCCAGCAGCTCCCCCCAGTCTACAGCTGAAGCTTTCTTT.